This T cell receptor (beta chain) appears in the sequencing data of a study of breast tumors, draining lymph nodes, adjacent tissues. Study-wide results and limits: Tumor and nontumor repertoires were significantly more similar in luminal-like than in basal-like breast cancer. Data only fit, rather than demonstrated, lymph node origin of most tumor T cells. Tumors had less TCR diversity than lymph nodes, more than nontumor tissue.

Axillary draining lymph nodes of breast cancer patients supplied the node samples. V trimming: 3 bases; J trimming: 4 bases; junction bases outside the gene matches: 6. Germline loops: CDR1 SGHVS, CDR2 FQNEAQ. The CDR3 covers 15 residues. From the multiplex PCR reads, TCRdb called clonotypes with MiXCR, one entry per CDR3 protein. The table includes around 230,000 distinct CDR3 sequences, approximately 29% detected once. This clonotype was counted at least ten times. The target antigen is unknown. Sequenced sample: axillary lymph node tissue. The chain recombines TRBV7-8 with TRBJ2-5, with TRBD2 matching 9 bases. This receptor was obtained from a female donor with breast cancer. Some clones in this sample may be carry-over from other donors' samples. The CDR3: CASSLGLAGRETQYF. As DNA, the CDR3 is TGTGCCAGCAGCTTGGGGCTAGCGGGAAGAGAGACCCAGTACTTC.